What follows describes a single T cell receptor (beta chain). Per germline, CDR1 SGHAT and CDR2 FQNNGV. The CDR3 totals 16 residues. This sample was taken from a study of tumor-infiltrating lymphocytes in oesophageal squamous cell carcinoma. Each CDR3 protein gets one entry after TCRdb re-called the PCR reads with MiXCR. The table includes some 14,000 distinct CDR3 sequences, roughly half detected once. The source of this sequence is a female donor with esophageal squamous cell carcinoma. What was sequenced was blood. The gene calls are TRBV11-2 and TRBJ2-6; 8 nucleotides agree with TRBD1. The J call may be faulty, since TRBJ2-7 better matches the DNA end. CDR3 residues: CASSHDGAGGRYEQYF. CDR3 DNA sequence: TGTGCCAGCAGCCATGATGGGGCAGGGGGCAGGTACGAGCAGTACTTC.